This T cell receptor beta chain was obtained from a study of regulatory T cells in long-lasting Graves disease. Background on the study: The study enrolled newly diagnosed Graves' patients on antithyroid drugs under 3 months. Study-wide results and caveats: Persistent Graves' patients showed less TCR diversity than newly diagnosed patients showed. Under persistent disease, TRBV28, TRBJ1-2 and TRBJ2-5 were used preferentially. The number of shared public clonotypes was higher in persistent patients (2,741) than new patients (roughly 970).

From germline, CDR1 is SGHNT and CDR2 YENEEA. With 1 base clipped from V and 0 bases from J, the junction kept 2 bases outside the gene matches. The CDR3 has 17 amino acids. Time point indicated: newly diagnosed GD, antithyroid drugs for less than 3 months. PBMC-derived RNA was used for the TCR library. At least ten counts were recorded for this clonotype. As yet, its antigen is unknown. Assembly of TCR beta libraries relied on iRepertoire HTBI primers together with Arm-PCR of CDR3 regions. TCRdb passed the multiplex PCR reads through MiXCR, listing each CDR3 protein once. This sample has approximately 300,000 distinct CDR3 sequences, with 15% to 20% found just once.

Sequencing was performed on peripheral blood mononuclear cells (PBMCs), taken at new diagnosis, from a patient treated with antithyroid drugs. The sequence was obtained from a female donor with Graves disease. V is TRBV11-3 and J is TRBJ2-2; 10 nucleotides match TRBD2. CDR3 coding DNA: TGTGCCAGCAGCTTAGCACTAGCGGGATCGAACACCGGGGAGCTGTTTTTT. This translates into CASSLALAGSNTGELFF.